This T cell receptor (beta chain) was observed in a study of monozygotic twins with inflammatory bowel disease. About this clonotype itself: What it binds is unknown.

Making each TCR library took around 3,300 ng of total RNA. A 6-nucleotide sample barcode was carried by the UMIs, which template switching added. The study subjected TCRalpha and TCRbeta cDNA to two nested PCRs of around 15 and 9 cycles. For each CDR3 protein, TCRdb gives one entry from its re-call of the 5' RACE reads, without DNA. Here the sample table reports 400,000 to 500,000 distinct CDR3 sequences. The CDR3 is 13 residues long. From germline, CDR1 is GTSNPN and CDR2 SVGIG (reference sequence). Findings of the study overall: Healthy co-twins showed greater TCRbeta diversity (inverse Simpson) than IBD patients.

Source material: blood. The sequence derives from a human donor with ulcerative colitis or Crohn's disease, or a healthy co-twin of an affected twin (not recorded which). The genes are TRBV30 and TRBJ2-5. CDR3 loop: CAWRPSDQETQYF.